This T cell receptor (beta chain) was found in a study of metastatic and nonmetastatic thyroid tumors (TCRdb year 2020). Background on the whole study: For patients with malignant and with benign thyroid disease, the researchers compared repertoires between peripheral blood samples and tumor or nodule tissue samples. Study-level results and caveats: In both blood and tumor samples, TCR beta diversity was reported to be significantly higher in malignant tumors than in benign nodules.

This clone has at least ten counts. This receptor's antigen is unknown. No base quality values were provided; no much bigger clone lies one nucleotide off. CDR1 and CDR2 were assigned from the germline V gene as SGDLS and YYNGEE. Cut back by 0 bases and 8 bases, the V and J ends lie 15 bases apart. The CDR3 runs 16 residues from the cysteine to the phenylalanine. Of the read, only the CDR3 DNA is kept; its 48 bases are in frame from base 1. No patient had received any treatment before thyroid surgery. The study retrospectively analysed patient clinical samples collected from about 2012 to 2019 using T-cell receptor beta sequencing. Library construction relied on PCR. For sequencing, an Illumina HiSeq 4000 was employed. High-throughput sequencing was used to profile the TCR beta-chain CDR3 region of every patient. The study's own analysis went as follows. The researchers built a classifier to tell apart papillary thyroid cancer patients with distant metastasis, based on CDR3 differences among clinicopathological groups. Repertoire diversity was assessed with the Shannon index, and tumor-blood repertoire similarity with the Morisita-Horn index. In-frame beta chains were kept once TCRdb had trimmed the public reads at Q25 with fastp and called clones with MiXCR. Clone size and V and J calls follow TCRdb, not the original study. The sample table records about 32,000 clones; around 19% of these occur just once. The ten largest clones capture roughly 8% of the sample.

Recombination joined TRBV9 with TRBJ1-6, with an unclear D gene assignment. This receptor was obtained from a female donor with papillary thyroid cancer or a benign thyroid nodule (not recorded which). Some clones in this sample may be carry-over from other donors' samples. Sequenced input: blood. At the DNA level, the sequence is TGTGCCAGCAGCGTAGGAAATCTGGGCGTGGATTCACCCCTCCACTTT. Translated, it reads CASSVGNLGVDSPLHF.